This is a list of T cell receptor beta chains from one sample in a study of blood T cell repertoires in COVID-19. Clones were sequenced by immunoSEQ multiplex PCR, and TCRdb holds only the in-frame ones, with some missing. This sample yields about 200,000 clones, of which roughly 78% are seen a single time; approximately 3% belongs to the top ten. The specimen was peripheral blood. All receptors derive from a woman older than 75 with active or convalescent COVID-19. The CDR3 runs from the conserved cysteine through the conserved F or W. D genes are given only for firm matches. Clone size, where shown, is once, few, many, or a class for clones that have expanded.

. TRBJ1-1 14 TRBD1 TRBV6-5 TGTGCCAGCAGTTGGGGGACAGAAGGGACTGAAGCTTTCTTT CASSWGTEGTEAFF
. TRBJ1-2 13 TRBD1 TRBV5-1 TGCGCCAGCAGCTTTGGACAGGGGGCCGGCTACACCTTC CASSFGQGAGYTF
. TRBJ2-1 16 . TRBV4-2 TGTGCCAGCAGCCAAGATAGGAGACAAGTCGGGGGTGGGCAGTTCTTC CASSQDRRQVGGGQFF
few TRBJ2-2 15 TRBD1 TRBV24-1 TGTGCCACCGGTAGGCAAGGACAGGGGACCGGGGAGCTGTTTTTT CATGRQGQGTGELFF
. TRBJ2-2 14 . TRBV7-2 TGTGCCAGCAGCTTAAGCAGGGCCACCGGGGAGCTGTTTTTT CASSLSRATGELFF
once TRBJ2-7 12 . TRBV18 TGTGCCAGCGGGACACGTTCGGGCGAGCAGTACTTC CASGTRSGEQYF
. TRBJ2-7 14 TRBD1 TRBV28 TGTGCCAGCACCATGGGACAGGGTCCATACGAGCAGTACTTC CASTMGQGPYEQYF
. TRBJ1-1 12 TRBD1 TRBV27 TGTGCCAGCAGTAACCGGGACAGGGGAGCTTTCTTT CASSNRDRGAFF
. TRBJ2-2 16 TRBD2 TRBV4-3 TGCGCTAGCAGCCAAGGGGCGGGAGCGAGCACCGGGGAGCTGTTTTTT CASSQGAGASTGELFF
few TRBJ1-2 19 . TRBV28 TGTGCCAGCAGCTTTTCACTGTCCGATGCGGGGCCCTGGGCGTATGGCTACACCTTC CASSFSLSDAGPWAYGYTF
. TRBJ1-2 15 . TRBV19 TGTGCCAGTAGTAGTGTCAATGCCGGGGGCTATGGCTACACCTTC CASSSVNAGGYGYTF